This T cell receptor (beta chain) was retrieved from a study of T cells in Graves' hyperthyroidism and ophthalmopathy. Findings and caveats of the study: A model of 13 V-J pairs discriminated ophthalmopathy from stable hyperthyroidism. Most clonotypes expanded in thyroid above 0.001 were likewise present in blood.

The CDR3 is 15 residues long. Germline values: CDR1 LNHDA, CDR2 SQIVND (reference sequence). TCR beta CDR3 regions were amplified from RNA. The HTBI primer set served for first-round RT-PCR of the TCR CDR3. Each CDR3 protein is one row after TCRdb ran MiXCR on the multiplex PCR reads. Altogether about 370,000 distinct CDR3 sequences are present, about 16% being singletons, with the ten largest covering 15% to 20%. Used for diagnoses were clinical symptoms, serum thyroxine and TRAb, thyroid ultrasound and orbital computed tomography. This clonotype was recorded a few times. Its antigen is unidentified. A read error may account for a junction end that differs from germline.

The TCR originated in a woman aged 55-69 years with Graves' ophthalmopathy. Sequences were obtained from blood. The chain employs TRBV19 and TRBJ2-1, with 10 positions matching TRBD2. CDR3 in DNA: TGTGCCAGTAGTGTCAGACTAGCGGGTTACAGTGAGCAGTTCTTC. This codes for CASSVRLAGYSEQFF.